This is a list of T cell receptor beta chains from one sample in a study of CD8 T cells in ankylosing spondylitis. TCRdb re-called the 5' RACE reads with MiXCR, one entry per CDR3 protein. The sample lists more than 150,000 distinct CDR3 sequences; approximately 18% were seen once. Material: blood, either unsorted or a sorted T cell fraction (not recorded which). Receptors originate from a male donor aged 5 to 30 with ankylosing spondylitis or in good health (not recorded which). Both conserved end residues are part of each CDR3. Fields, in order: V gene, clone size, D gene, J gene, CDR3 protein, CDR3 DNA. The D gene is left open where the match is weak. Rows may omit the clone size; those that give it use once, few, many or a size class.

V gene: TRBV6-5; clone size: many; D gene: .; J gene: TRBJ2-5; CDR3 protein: CASTWGRSETQYF; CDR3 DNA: TGTGCCAGCACCTGGGGCAGGTCGGAGACCCAGTACTTC
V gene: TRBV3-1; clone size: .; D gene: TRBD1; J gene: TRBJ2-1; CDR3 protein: CASSGSGTGNEQFF; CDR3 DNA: TGTGCCAGCAGCGGTTCCGGGACAGGGAATGAGCAGTTCTTC
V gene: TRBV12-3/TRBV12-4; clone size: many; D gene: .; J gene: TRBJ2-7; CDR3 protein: CASSPMPSYEQYF; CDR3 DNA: TGTGCCAGCTCCCCTATGCCCAGTTACGAGCAGTACTTC
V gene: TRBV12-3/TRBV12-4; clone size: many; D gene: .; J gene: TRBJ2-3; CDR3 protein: CASRPQGSAQYF; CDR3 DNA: TGTGCCAGCAGACCACAGGGTAGTGCGCAGTATTTT
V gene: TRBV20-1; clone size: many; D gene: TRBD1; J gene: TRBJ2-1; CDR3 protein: CSASDRLQYNEQFF; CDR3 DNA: TGCAGTGCTTCGGACAGGCTTCAGTACAATGAGCAGTTCTTC
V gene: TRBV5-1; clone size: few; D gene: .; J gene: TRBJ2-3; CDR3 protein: CASNPGVLSTDTQYF; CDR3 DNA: TGCGCCAGCAACCCGGGGGTCCTGAGCACAGATACGCAGTATTTT
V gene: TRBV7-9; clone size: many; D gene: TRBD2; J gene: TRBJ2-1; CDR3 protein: CASSLLAETYNEQFF; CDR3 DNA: TGTGCCAGCAGCTTACTAGCGGAAACCTACAATGAGCAGTTCTTC
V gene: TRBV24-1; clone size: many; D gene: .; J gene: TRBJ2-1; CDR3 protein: CATSGATGPGNEQFF; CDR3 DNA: TGTGCCACCAGTGGCGCGACAGGTCCCGGCAATGAGCAGTTCTTC
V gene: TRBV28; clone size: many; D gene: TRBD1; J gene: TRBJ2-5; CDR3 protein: CASSLDGQGLETQYF; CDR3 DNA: TGTGCCAGCAGTTTAGACGGACAGGGTTTGGAGACCCAGTACTTC
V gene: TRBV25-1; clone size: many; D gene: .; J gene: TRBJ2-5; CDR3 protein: CASSQPHRQETQYF; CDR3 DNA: TGTGCCAGCAGTCAACCACACCGACAAGAGACCCAGTACTTC
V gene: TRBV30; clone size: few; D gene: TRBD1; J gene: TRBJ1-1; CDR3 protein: CAWTRGQGTEAFF; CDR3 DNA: TGTGCCTGGACCCGAGGACAGGGCACTGAAGCTTTCTTT
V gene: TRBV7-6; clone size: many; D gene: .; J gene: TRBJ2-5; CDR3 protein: CASSLEVAGETQYF; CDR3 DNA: TGTGCCAGCAGCTTAGAGGTAGCTGGGGAGACCCAGTACTTC
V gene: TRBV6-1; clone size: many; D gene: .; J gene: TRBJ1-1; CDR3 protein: CASSEALIADTMNTEAFF; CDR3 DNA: TGTGCCAGCAGTGAAGCCTTGATCGCAGACACAATGAACACTGAAGCTTTCTTT
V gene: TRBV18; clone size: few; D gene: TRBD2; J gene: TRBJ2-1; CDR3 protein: CASSRASGRVSEQFF; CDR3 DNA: TGTGCCAGCTCGCGTGCTAGCGGGAGGGTGTCTGAGCAGTTCTTC
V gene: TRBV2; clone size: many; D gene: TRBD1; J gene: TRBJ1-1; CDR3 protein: CASRTDRGSTEAFF; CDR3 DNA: TGTGCCAGCAGGACGGACAGGGGATCCACTGAAGCTTTCTTT
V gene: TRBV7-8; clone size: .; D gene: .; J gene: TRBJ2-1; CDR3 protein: CASSANRDLNEQFF; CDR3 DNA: TGTGCCAGCAGCGCAAACAGGGATCTAAATGAGCAGTTCTTC
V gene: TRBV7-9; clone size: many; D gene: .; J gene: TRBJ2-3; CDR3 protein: CASQTGSTDTQYF; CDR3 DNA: TGTGCCAGCCAGACCGGTAGCACAGATACGCAGTATTTT
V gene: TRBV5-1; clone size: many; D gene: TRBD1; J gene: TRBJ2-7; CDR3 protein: CASSLPGQGFEQYF; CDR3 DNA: TGCGCCAGCAGCTTACCGGGACAGGGATTTGAGCAGTACTTC
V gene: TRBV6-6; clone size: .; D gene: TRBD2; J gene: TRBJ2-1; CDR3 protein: CASSAGWGGNEQFF; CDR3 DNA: TGTGCCAGCAGTGCCGGTTGGGGGGGCAATGAGCAGTTCTTC
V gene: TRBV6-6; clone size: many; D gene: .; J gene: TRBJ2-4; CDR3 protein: CASSQYRVAKNIQYF; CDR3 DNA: TGTGCCAGCAGTCAATACAGGGTAGCCAAAAACATTCAGTACTTC
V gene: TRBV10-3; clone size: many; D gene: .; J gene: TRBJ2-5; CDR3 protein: CAISGDEWGQETQYF; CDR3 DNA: TGTGCCATCAGTGGAGATGAGTGGGGCCAAGAGACCCAGTACTTC
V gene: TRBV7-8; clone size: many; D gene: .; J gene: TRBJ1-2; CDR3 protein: CASSVDSAYGYTF; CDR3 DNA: TGTGCCAGCAGCGTGGACAGCGCCTATGGCTACACCTTC
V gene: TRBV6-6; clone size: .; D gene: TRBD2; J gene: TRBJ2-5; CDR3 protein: CATGGRVEETQYF; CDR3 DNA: TGTGCCACGGGGGGTCGGGTGGAGGAGACCCAGTACTTC
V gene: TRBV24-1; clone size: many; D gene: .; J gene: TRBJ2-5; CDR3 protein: CATSDGKLETQYF; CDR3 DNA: TGTGCCACCAGTGATGGGAAATTGGAGACCCAGTACTTC
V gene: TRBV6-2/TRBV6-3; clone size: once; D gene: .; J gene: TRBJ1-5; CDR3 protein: CASSPWNGNQPQHF; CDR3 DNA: TGTGCCAGCAGTCCCTGGAATGGCAATCAGCCCCAGCATTTT
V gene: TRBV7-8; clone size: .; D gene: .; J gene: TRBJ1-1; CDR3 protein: CASSLVGILNTEAFF; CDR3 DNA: TGTGCCAGCAGCTTAGTGGGCATCCTGAACACTGAAGCTTTCTTT
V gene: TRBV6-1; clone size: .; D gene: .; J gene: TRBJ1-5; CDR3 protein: CASSEIQQPQHF; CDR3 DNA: TGTGCCAGCAGTGAAATCCAACAGCCCCAGCATTTT
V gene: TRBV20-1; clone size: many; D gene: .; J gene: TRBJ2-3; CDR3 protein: CGLSRAGDLVEPTDTQYF; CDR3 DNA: TGCGGTCTTTCACGGGCTGGGGATCTAGTCGAGCCCACAGATACGCAGTATTTT
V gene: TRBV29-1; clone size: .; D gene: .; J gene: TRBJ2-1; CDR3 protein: CSVGTLTSYNEQFF; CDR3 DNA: TGCAGCGTTGGGACCCTCACCTCTTACAATGAGCAGTTCTTC
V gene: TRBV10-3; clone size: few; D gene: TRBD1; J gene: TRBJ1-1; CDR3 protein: CAIKGARDNTEAFF; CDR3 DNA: TGTGCCATCAAGGGGGCCAGGGATAACACTGAAGCTTTCTTT
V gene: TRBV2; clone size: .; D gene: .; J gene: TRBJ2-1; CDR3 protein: CASSDPGLAYNEQFF; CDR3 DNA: TGTGCCAGCAGCGACCCGGGACTGGCCTACAATGAGCAGTTCTTC
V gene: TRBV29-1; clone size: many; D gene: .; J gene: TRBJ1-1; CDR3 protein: CSVEESRGNTEAFF; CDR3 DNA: TGCAGCGTTGAAGAATCCAGGGGGAACACTGAAGCTTTCTTT
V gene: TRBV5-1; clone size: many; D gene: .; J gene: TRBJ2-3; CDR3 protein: CASSQDSTDTQYF; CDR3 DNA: TGCGCCAGCAGCCAGGATAGCACAGATACGCAGTATTTT
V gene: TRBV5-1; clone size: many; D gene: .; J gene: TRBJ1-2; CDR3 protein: CASTPGGDYGYTF; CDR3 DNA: TGCGCCAGCACCCCTGGCGGCGACTATGGCTACACCTTC
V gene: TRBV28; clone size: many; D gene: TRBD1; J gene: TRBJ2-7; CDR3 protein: CASSLRQGRYEQYF; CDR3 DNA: TGTGCCAGCAGTTTACGACAGGGACGCTACGAGCAGTACTTC
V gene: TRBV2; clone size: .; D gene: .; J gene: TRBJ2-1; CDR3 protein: CALWLAEGNEQFF; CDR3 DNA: TGTGCTTTGTGGTTGGCCGAAGGGAATGAGCAGTTCTTC
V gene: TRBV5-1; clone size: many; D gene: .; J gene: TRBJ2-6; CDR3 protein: CASSQSGANVLTF; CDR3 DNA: TGCGCCAGCAGCCAATCTGGGGCCAACGTCCTGACTTTC
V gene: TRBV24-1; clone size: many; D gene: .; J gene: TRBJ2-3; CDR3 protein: CATSGAISTDTQYF; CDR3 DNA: TGTGCCACCAGTGGGGCTATTAGCACAGATACGCAGTATTTT
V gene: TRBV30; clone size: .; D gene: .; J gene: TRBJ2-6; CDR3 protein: CAWSVGGSGANVLTF; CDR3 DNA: TGTGCCTGGAGTGTAGGCGGGTCAGGGGCCAACGTCCTGACTTTC
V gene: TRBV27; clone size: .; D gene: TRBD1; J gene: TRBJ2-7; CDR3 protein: CASSLKPWDSSYEQYF; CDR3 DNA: TGTGCCAGCAGTTTAAAGCCCTGGGACAGCTCCTACGAGCAGTACTTC
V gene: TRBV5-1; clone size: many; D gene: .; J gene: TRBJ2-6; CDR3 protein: CASLGQGANVLTF; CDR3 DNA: TGCGCCAGCTTAGGGCAGGGGGCCAACGTCCTGACTTTC
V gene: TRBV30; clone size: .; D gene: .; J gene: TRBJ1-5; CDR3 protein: CAWGRGAGQPQHF; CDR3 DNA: TGTGCCTGGGGCAGGGGCGCGGGTCAGCCCCAGCATTTT
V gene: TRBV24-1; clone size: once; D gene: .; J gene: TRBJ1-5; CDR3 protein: CATSGSASNQPQHF; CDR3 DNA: TGTGCCACCAGTGGCTCAGCTAGCAATCAGCCCCAGCATTTT
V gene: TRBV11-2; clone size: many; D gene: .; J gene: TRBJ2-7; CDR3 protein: CASSAHPGSMGEQYF; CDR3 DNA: TGTGCCAGCAGCGCCCACCCGGGATCTATGGGGGAGCAGTACTTC
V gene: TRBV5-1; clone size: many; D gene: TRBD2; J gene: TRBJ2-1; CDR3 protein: CASSPPLAGFSYNEQFF; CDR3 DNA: TGCGCCAGCAGCCCCCCCCTAGCGGGTTTCTCCTACAATGAGCAGTTCTTC
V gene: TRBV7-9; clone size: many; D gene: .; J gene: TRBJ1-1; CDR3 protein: CASSLAKNTEAFF; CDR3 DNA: TGTGCCAGCAGCTTAGCCAAGAACACTGAAGCTTTCTTT
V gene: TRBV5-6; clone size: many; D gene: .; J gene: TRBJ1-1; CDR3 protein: CATGRKGSPSHTEAFF; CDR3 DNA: TGTGCCACCGGCCGTAAGGGCTCCCCCTCACACACTGAAGCTTTCTTT
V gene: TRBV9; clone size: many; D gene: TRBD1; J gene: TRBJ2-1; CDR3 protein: CASSVGGQGHNEQFF; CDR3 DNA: TGTGCCAGCAGCGTAGGGGGACAGGGACACAATGAGCAGTTCTTC
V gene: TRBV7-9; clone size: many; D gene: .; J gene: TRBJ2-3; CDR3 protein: CASSYWVADTDTQYF; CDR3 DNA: TGTGCCAGCAGCTATTGGGTTGCGGACACAGATACGCAGTATTTT
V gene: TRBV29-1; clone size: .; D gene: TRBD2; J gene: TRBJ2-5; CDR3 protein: CSGLAGVQETQYF; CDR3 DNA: TGCAGCGGATTAGCGGGAGTCCAAGAGACCCAGTACTTC
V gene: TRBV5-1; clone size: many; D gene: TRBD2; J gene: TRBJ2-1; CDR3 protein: CASSPRIRLAGDYEQFF; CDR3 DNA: TGCGCCAGCAGCCCACGGATCCGACTAGCGGGAGATTATGAGCAGTTCTTC
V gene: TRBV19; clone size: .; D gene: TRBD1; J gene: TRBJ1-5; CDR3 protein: CASSPTGEGGNQPQHF; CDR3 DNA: TGTGCCAGTAGTCCTACAGGGGAGGGCGGCAATCAGCCCCAGCATTTT
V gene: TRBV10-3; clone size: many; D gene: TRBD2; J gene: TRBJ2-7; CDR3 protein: CAISEPGGLAGLEQYF; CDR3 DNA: TGTGCCATCAGTGAGCCAGGCGGACTAGCGGGACTCGAGCAGTACTTC
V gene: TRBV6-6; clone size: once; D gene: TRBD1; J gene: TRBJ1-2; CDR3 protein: CASSYIQGDGYTF; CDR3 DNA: TGTGCCAGCAGTTACATACAGGGGGATGGCTACACCTTC
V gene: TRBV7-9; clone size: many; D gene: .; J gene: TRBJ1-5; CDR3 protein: CASSFGQGINQPQHF; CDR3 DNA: TGTGCCAGCAGCTTCGGGCAGGGTATCAATCAGCCCCAGCATTTT
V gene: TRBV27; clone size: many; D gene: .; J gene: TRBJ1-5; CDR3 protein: CASSPRPEPYSNQPQHF; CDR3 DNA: TGTGCCAGCAGTCCGCGGCCAGAACCTTATAGCAATCAGCCCCAGCATTTT
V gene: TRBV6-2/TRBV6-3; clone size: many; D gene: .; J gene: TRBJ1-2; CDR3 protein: CASSYSMNDGYTF; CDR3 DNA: TGTGCCAGCAGTTACTCCATGAATGATGGCTACACCTTC
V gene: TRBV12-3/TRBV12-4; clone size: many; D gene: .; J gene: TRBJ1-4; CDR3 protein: CASSLSGRGNEKLFF; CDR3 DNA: TGTGCCAGCAGTTTATCGGGAAGGGGGAATGAAAAACTGTTTTTT
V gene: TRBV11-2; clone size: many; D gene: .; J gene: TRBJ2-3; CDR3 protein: CASSLQTDQYF; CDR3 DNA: TGTGCCAGCAGCTTACAAACAGACCAGTATTTT